This T cell receptor (beta chain) was recovered during a study of T cells in Graves' hyperthyroidism and ophthalmopathy. Of note for this clonotype: Its target is not known.

Regarding the study as a whole: Ophthalmopathy was identified by the model a median about seven months ahead of onset. In simple terms, a model built on 13 V-J features told ophthalmopathy apart from stable hyperthyroidism.

Researchers took RNA transcripts and amplified the TCR beta CDR3 regions from them. Carried out on the TCR CDR3, a first-round RT-PCR used the HTBI primer set. TCRdb itself ran the multiplex PCR reads through MiXCR, one entry per CDR3 protein. Among around 600,000 distinct CDR3 sequences listed, approximately 15% were seen once. With 1 base removed from V and 2 bases from J, the gap between germline ends came to 10 bases. Germline CDR1 is SGHTA and CDR2 is FQGNSA. This CDR3 has 15 residues. What was sequenced was blood. The chain has TRBV7-2 and TRBJ2-3; no firm D call. The origin of this receptor is a woman between 18 and 30 years old with Graves' ophthalmopathy. In DNA, the CDR3 is TGTGCCAGCAGCTTAGTTGGGGTAGCCACAGATACGCAGTATTTT. Its protein is CASSLVGVATDTQYF. Variable domain in full (rest from reference TRBV7-2 and TRBJ2-3): GAGVSQSPSNKVTEKGKDVELRCDPISGHTALYWYRQSLGQGLEFLIYFQGNSAPDKSGLPSDRFSAERTGGSVSTLTIQRTQQEDSAVYLCASSLVGVATDTQYFGPGTRLTVL.